The subject of this entry is one TCR beta chain. A few counts support this clonotype. The target of this receptor is not known. It has no much larger one-base neighbor in the sample; base qualities were not kept. The donors were roughly 39 Caucasian individuals from Russia, aged roughly 6 to 100 years, who were systemically healthy. Approximately 9.7 milliliters of peripheral blood were drawn from each donor into EDTA-treated Vacutainer tubes. PBMCs were isolated by Ficoll-Paque density-gradient centrifugation, with at least 6 million obtained per sample. Total RNA, at least 6 micrograms per sample, was extracted from PBMCs with Trizol reagent. Naive CD45RAhigh/CD27high T cell percentages were measured by flow cytometry on a PBMC aliquot from every donor. Library preparation used 5' RACE. Sequencing took place on an Illumina HiSeq 2500. A second PCR of about 6 to 12 cycles was run with a J-beta primer mix and a sample-barcoded 5' primer. A template-switch 5' adaptor carrying 12 random nucleotides introduced a unique molecular identifier onto each TCR beta cDNA molecule. At least 3 million CDR3-containing paired-end reads were obtained from each sample. First-strand cDNA was synthesized from all RNA with the Mint cDNA synthesis kit, primed by a TRBC-specific oligonucleotide. All cDNA was treated with uracil-DNA glycosylase and then went through a first 18-cycle PCR with the universal primers M1SS and BC2_uni_R. Concerning the study's data processing: For normalization, 1 million high-quality reads, each with a distinct molecular identifier, were randomly selected from each sample. Reads with shared molecular identifiers were discarded instead of being binned into consensus sequences. CDR3 identification, clonotype clustering and error correction used MiTCR with a Q25 quality threshold and the strictest error-elimination algorithm. Lower-bound total TCR beta diversity was estimated with a nonparametric unseen species model using Euler transformation. TCRdb ran its own pipeline on the public reads, namely fastp trimming at Q25 and MiXCR clone calling, and kept in-frame beta chains. Every distinct CDR3 protein forms one entry, paired with its most common genes and DNA. The V and J calls shown here were made by TCRdb, not taken from the authors' results. For this sample the table gives some 900,000 distinct CDR3 sequences, of which around 48% were detected only once. Of the sample, around 15% falls within the top ten clones.

From a lookup of the germline V gene (reference sequence), CDR1 and CDR2 are GTSNPN and SVGIG. The CDR3 starts with the cysteine, ends with the phenylalanine, and has 13 residues. Solely the CDR3 DNA is kept, with 39 bases framed from the first base. V is reduced by 0 bases and J by 2 bases, leaving a spacing of 8 bases between them. This record belongs to a study of blood T cells in healthy people across ages (dated by TCRdb to between 2014 and 2017). Broadly, across the study: In model experiments, template switching captured about one uniquely barcoded TCR beta cDNA molecule for every two T cells. The study measured age-related changes in TCR beta repertoire diversity using deep sequencing normalized with unique cDNA molecular identifiers. Four age groups were formed from the donors: young (average approximately 17 years), middle-aged (approximately 40), aged (roughly 56) and long-lived (around 82). To avoid experimental bias, donors of different ages were randomly spread across the sequencing lanes. Two additional independent replicas of 1 million unique cDNA reads from the same blood draw were analyzed for two donors (one aged 18 to 29 and one aged 80 or older).

The study at large found these results: A strong correlation was found between observed TCR beta diversity and the percentage of naive T cells measured by flow cytometry. Estimates of total diversity from one million sequenced T cells were regarded as lower bounds and underestimates. Observed TCR beta diversity per million T cells fell roughly linearly with age, and a significant reduction was already apparent by age roughly 40. Compared with the aged group, the long-lived group had more naive CD4+ T cells, fewer expanded clones and increased TCR diversity, suggesting age selection. Because donor CMV infection status was unknown, age-related changes in expanded clonotypes were potentially confounded. Since profiling was done on bulk unsorted PBMCs, naive and antigen-experienced compartments could not be conclusively compared.

Recombination connected TRBV30 to TRBJ2-7; no D gene call is confident. The receptor's source is a man aged 30-40 years in good health. The specimen sequenced was blood. In nucleotide form, the sequence is TGTGCCTGGAGTGTAAGTGGGCCCTACGAGCAGTACTTC. Its amino acids are CAWSVSGPYEQYF.